The 26 T cell receptor beta chains below come from one sample, sequenced in a study of radiotherapy plus CTLA-4 blockade in lung cancer. The repertoire was sequenced with immunoSEQ multiplex PCR; TCRdb's copy has only in-frame clones and lacks some. Of about 120,000 clones listed, more than 65% are singletons. The material was peripheral blood, obtained from a patient treated with radiotherapy plus ipilimumab. All receptors come from a human donor with non-small cell lung cancer that progressed on radiotherapy plus ipilimumab. Some clones in this sample may be carry-over from other donors' samples.

The chain is built from TRBV30 and TRBJ2-2; D is uncertain. The CDR3 contains 14 residues. V was cut by 7 bases and J by 2 bases, with 14 bases left in between. Germline values: CDR1 GTSNPN, CDR2 SVGIG (reference sequence). The CDR3 protein is CASPDRLNTGELFF. DNA for the CDR3: TGTGCCTCCCCGGACCGTCTAAACACCGGGGAGCTGTTTTTT.

The chain employs TRBV4-1 and TRBJ1-2; TRBD1 aligns across 8 bases. The CDR3 has 17 amino acids. Germline CDR1 is MGHRA and CDR2 is YSYEKL. The junction had 8 bases not matched to a gene; V was cut back by 0 bases and J by 2 bases. The CDR3 region has the DNA TGCGCCAGCAGCCAAGAGCGGGGACAGGCTATAAACTATGGCTACACCTTC. This gives the protein CASSQERGQAINYGYTF.

The chain is built from TRBV29-1 and TRBJ1-4, with a possible D match to TRBD1 (5 bases). Trimming stripped 5 bases from V and 6 bases from J, with 16 bases between. This CDR3 is built from 14 residues. Germline V CDR1 and CDR2: SQVTM, ANQGSEA. For the CDR3, the DNA is TGCAGCGTTATATTGGGGAGGGGTGATGAAAAACTGTTTTTT. Translation gives CSVILGRGDEKLFF.

The rearrangement joins TRBV5-4 to TRBJ1-4; D is undetermined. Germline CDR1 and CDR2: SGHNT and YYREEE (reference sequence). Trimming stripped 5 bases from V and 6 bases from J, with 11 bases between. The CDR3 has 13 amino acids. The CDR3 loop is CASSTSRDEKLFF. DNA of the CDR3: TGTGCCAGCAGTACCTCTAGGGATGAAAAACTGTTTTTT.

This rearrangement joins TRBV4-1 to TRBJ2-1; 11 bases agree with TRBD2. Germline V gene lookup returns CDR1 MGHRA and CDR2 YSYEKL. Trimming took 4 bases from V and 7 from J; bases not matched to a gene: 18. The CDR3 runs 19 residues. CDR3 nucleotide sequence: TGCGCCAGCAGCCCAGCTGGTTCTAGCGGGGGGTCCTTGAGAAATGAGCAGTTCTTC. Protein product: CASSPAGSSGGSLRNEQFF.

The V call is TRBV7-9, the J call TRBJ2-3; TRBD2 matches at 9 bases. The CDR3 runs 17 residues. Trimming removed 1 base from V and 2 bases from J; junction bases left unmatched: 7. Germline lookup yields CDR1 SEHNR and CDR2 FQNEAQ (reference sequence). CDR3 DNA: TGTGCCAGCAGCTTAGGGTTTAGCGGGGGAGACACAGATACGCAGTATTTT. Protein: CASSLGFSGGDTDTQYF. The complete variable domain, with remaining parts taken from reference TRBV7-9 and TRBJ2-3, reads DTGVSQNPRHKITKRGQNVTFRCDPISEHNRLYWYRQTLGQGPEFLTYFQNEAQLEKSRLLSDRFSAERPKGSFSTLEIQRTEQGDSAMYLCASSLGFSGGDTDTQYFGPGTRLTVL.

J is TRBJ1-2 and V is TRBV5-6; D gene unclear. The V end lost 2 bases, the J end lost 3 bases, and 8 bases lay between the germline ends. The germline V gene has CDR1 SGHDT and CDR2 YYEEEE. The CDR3 is 13 amino acids. As DNA, the CDR3 is TGTGCCAGCAGCTTCCGGTCTTACTATGGCTACACCTTC. This translates into CASSFRSYYGYTF.

This chain joins TRBV18 and TRBJ2-7; either TRBD1 or TRBD2 may fit D (6 bases each). V lost 4 bases, J lost 4 bases, and 35 bases lay in between. This CDR3 has 21 residues. CDR1 KGHSH and CDR2 LQKENI come from the germline V gene. The CDR3 loop reads CASSLFPPTNAQGGGPYEQYF. The CDR3 DNA reads as TGTGCCAGCTCACTCTTTCCCCCTACAAACGCACAGGGAGGAGGGCCTTACGAGCAGTACTTC.

The chain carries TRBV6-5 and TRBJ2-7; D is perhaps TRBD1 (6 bases). The CDR3 runs 14 residues. Between the trimmed V and J ends, which lost 0 bases and 3 bases, there was a span of 9 bases. Looked up from germline, CDR1 is MNHEY and CDR2 is SVGAGI. This chain's CDR3 is CASSYSSRGYEQYF. Here the CDR3 DNA reads TGTGCCAGCAGTTACTCGAGCAGGGGCTACGAGCAGTACTTC.

The J gene is TRBJ1-2, the V gene TRBV9; a possible D gene is TRBD1 (5 bases). Germline CDR1 and CDR2: SGDLS and YYNGEE. The CDR3 runs to 14 residues. V was cut by 4 bases and J by 4 bases, with 14 bases left in between. Here the CDR3 DNA reads TGTGCCAGCAGCAGTTCGTTTGGGGGCTATGGCTACACCTTC. Its protein product is CASSSSFGGYGYTF.

The J gene is TRBJ2-7, the V gene TRBV4-3; no definite D call. CDR1 LGHNA and CDR2 YSLEER come from the germline V gene. The CDR3 runs to 13 residues. Deletions cut 3 bases from V and 2 bases from J, with 8 bases between. The CDR3 is CASSQERPYEQYF. In DNA, the CDR3 is TGCGCCAGCAGCCAGGAGAGACCCTACGAGCAGTACTTC.

The rearrangement links TRBV14 to TRBJ1-2; TRBD1 matches 7 bases. CDR3 length equals 12 residues. Germline CDR1 is SGHDN and CDR2 is FVKESK. The V gene end was trimmed by 9 bases and the J gene end by 4 bases; junction bases not matched to a gene: 5. The CDR3 loop is CARRDSAYGYTF. As DNA, the CDR3 is TGTGCCAGGAGGGACAGCGCCTATGGCTACACCTTC.

The chain links TRBV10-3 to TRBJ1-2; TRBD1 might be the D (5 bases). The CDR3 length is 15 residues. The germline V gene has CDR1 ENHRY and CDR2 SYGVKD. V gave up 9 bases and J gave up 8 bases, with 25 bases separating them. Here the CDR3 DNA reads TGTGCCATGACAACGGGTTCCTCAGGGATACGAGGCTACACCTTC. Amino acids: CAMTTGSSGIRGYTF.

This clone was seen a handful of times. This chain joins TRBV6-1 and TRBJ2-3; 10 positions match TRBD2. The CDR3 has 15 residues. Losses at the gene ends were 2 bases for V and 4 bases for J; bases not matched to a gene: 3. Germline lookup yields CDR1 MNHNS and CDR2 SASEGT. The CDR3 loop reads CASSELSGGADTQYF. The CDR3 DNA follows: TGTGCCAGCAGTGAATTAAGCGGGGGGGCAGATACGCAGTATTTT.

In its sample, this clone was seen once. The rearrangement links TRBV6-5 to TRBJ1-5, with TRBD1 matching over 8 bases. J was trimmed by 5 bases and V by 7 bases; bases with no gene match: 7. CDR3 length equals 14 residues. Per the germline V gene, CDR1 is MNHEY and CDR2 is SVGAGI. This CDR3 is CASTTGQGDQPQHF. Here the CDR3 DNA reads TGTGCCAGCACCACCGGACAGGGCGATCAGCCCCAGCATTTT.

V is TRBV6-5 and J is TRBJ1-2; no definite D call. V lost 5 bases, J lost 1 base, and 14 bases lay in between. CDR1 and CDR2 (germline): MNHEY, SVGAGI. The CDR3 is 15 amino acids. CDR3 DNA: TGTGCCAGCAGTCCAGGACGGAATTATAACTATGGCTACACCTTC. Protein sequence: CASSPGRNYNYGYTF.

The chain has TRBV7-9 and TRBJ1-3; D call uncertain. The CDR3 loop spans 16 amino acids. Germline V gene lookup returns CDR1 SEHNR and CDR2 FQNEAQ (reference sequence). V was cut by 7 bases and J by 4 bases, with 20 bases left in between. In DNA form, the CDR3 reads TGTGCCAGCACCCCACCGGGATCCCAAGGCGGAAACACCATATATTTT. Residues: CASTPPGSQGGNTIYF.

The genes are TRBV5-6 and TRBJ2-7; 7 nucleotides agree with TRBD2. The V gene's germline CDR1 is SGHDT and CDR2 YYEEEE. Trimming cost V 0 bases and J 3 bases; bases outside gene matches: 9. The CDR3 runs to 16 residues. CDR3 sequence: CASSLGGLPNFYEQYF. CDR3 nucleotides: TGTGCCAGCAGCTTGGGGGGACTACCTAATTTCTACGAGCAGTACTTC.

This clone was seen a single time. The J gene is TRBJ1-1, the V gene TRBV5-6; possible D gene TRBD1, 5 bases. The CDR3 has 16 amino acids. Germline CDR1 is SGHDT and CDR2 is YYEEEE. The V end lost 1 base, the J end lost 0 bases, and 13 bases lay between the germline ends. This chain's CDR3 is CASSLKKGTMNTEAFF. The CDR3 coding sequence is TGTGCCAGCAGCTTGAAAAAGGGGACCATGAACACTGAAGCTTTCTTT.

About this clone itself: One end of the junction varies from germline; a read error may be responsible. The CDR3 region is CASSVDRNQPQHF. CDR3 coding DNA: TGTGCTAGCAGCGTAGACAGAAATCAGCCCCAGCATTTT. V usage is TRBV7-7 and J usage is TRBJ1-5, with D perhaps matching TRBD1 (5 bases). The CDR3 is made up of 13 amino acids. Germline lookup yields CDR1 SSHAT and CDR2 FNYEAQ (reference sequence).

The chain uses TRBV4-3 and TRBJ2-5; possibly TRBD2 for D (7 bases). V was shortened by 3 bases and J by 4 bases, with 27 bases between the two germline ends. Per germline, CDR1 LGHNA and CDR2 YSLEER. The CDR3 consists of 19 residues. The CDR3 protein is CASSHQIGTSGGFRETQYF. The CDR3 bases are TGCGCCAGCAGCCACCAAATTGGGACCTCGGGGGGCTTTCGAGAGACCCAGTACTTC.

The rearrangement links TRBV5-1 to TRBJ2-3; TRBD2 agrees at 8 bases. The germline gives CDR1 SGHRS, CDR2 YFSETQ. With 0 bases clipped from V and 4 bases from J, the junction kept 7 bases outside the gene matches. The CDR3 runs 16 residues. The CDR3 DNA sequence: TGCGCCAGCAGCTTGGGGGTAGCGGGGTTTCCAGATACGCAGTATTTT. Translated, it gives CASSLGVAGFPDTQYF.

The V call is TRBV18, the J call TRBJ1-2, with a weak D call TRBD1 (5 bases). V was pared by 3 bases and J by 1 base, with 12 bases between. This CDR3 comprises 15 residues. Germline CDR1 is KGHSH and CDR2 is LQKENI. This CDR3 is CASSPAKGFNYGYTF. The CDR3 DNA is TGTGCCAGCTCACCCGCGAAGGGGTTTAACTATGGCTACACCTTC.

The gene calls are TRBV6-5 and TRBJ1-5; TRBD1 might be the D (5 bases). V was shortened by 0 bases and J by 6 bases, with 12 bases between the two germline ends. This CDR3 spans 15 amino acids. In germline, CDR1 is MNHEY, CDR2 SVGAGI. The CDR3 DNA sequence: TGTGCCAGCAGTTACTCCTATTGGGGGGGTCAGCCCCAGCATTTT. The encoded protein is CASSYSYWGGQPQHF.

This chain connects TRBV2 to TRBJ1-3; D unclear. The CDR3 runs to 16 residues. Trimming removed 3 bases at V and 1 base at J, with 13 bases between. The germline V gene encodes CDR1 SNHLY and CDR2 FYNNEI. For the CDR3, the DNA is TGTGCCAGCAGTGAGTTGAGTCCGAAATCTGGAAACACCATATATTTT. Protein: CASSELSPKSGNTIYF.

The CDR3 nucleotides read TGTGCCAGCAGTTATATGGGGGTTTCAGAGACCCAGTACTTC. Its protein product is CASSYMGVSETQYF. The J gene is TRBJ2-5, the V gene TRBV27; possibly TRBD1 or TRBD2 for D (5 bases each). CDR3 size: 14 residues. Trimming cost V 4 bases and J 4 bases, with 13 bases left between them. The germline CDR1 and CDR2 sequences are MNHEY and SMNVEV (reference sequence).